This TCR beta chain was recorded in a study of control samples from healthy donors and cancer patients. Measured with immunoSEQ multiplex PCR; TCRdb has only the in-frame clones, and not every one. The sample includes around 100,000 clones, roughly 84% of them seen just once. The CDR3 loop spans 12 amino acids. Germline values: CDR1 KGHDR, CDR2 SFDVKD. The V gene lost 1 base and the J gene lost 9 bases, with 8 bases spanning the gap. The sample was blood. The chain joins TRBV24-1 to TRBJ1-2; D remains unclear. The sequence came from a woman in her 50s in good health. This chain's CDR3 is CATSDFGQSYTF. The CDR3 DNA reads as TGTGCCACCAGTGATTTTGGGCAGAGCTACACCTTC.